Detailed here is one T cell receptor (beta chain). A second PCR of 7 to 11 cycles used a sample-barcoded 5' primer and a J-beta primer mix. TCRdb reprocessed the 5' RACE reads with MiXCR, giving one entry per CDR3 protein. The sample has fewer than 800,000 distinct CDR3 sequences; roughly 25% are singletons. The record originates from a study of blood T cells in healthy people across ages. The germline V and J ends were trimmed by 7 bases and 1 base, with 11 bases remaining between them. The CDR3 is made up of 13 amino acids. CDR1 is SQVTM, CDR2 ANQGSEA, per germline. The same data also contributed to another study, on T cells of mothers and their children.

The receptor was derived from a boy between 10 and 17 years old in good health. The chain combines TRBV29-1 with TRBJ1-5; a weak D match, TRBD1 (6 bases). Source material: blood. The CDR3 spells CSATTGSNQPQHF. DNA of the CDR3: TGCAGCGCTACCACAGGGAGCAATCAGCCCCAGCATTTT.